Following are 24 T cell receptor beta chains from one sample sequenced in a study of shared T cell receptors in the human thymus. TCRdb keeps only in-frame clones here, not all; method: immunoSEQ multiplex PCR. The sample consists of about 610,000 clones, around 87% of them appearing once. These records were also assigned to another study, of human thymus T cells.

Material for sequencing was thymocytes. Receptors originate from a boy younger than two with a congenital heart defect.

The rearrangement uses TRBV6-1 and TRBJ1-4; the D is unclear. V lost 8 bases and J 3 bases, leaving 13 bases between the germline ends. The CDR3 extends over 14 amino acids. CDR1 is MNHNS and CDR2 is SASEGT in the germline V gene. The CDR3 spells CASGVSASNEKLFF. The DNA for the CDR3 is TGTGCCAGCGGAGTATCCGCATCTAATGAAAAACTGTTTTTT.

A single count supports this clone. The rearrangement links TRBV28 to TRBJ2-1; 11 bases fit TRBD2. Per germline, CDR1 MDHEN and CDR2 SYDVKM. The CDR3 runs to 19 residues. V gave up 3 bases and J gave up 7 bases; unmatched junction bases: 17. The CDR3 coding sequence is TGTGCCAGCAGTTTGCTAGCGGGAGGCCACCCCTCCCTCGGAAATGAGCAGTTCTTC. It codes for CASSLLAGGHPSLGNEQFF.

This clone was counted only a few times. The rearrangement uses TRBV2 and TRBJ2-3; D gene uncertain. V was trimmed by 6 bases and J by 0 bases, leaving 16 bases between them. This CDR3 has 16 amino acids. In germline, CDR1 is SNHLY, CDR2 FYNNEI. The CDR3 loop is CASRHLRFSSTDTQYF. As DNA, the CDR3 is TGTGCCAGCAGACACCTCAGATTTTCTAGCACAGATACGCAGTATTTT.

V gene TRBV23-1 combines with J gene TRBJ2-2, with 7 bases identical to TRBD2. TRBV23-1 is an ORF; its function is uncertain. The CDR3 totals 16 residues. V was pared by 2 bases and J by 5 bases, with 8 bases of the junction left unmatched. The CDR3 nucleotides are TGCGCCAGCAGTCAAGGGGCCAGGGAGGGGACCGGGGAGCTGTTTTTT. Its translation: CASSQGAREGTGELFF.

V and J are TRBV11-2 and TRBJ2-7; 7 positions match TRBD1. The CDR3 totals 14 residues. J gave up 2 bases and V 3 bases, and 4 bases lay outside the gene matches. Germline assignment: CDR1 SGHAT and CDR2 FQNNGV. CDR3 in DNA: TGTGCCAGCAGCTTCAGGGGGACCGCCTACGAGCAGTACTTC. It is translated as CASSFRGTAYEQYF. Based on the CDR3 plus reference TRBV11-2 and TRBJ2-7, the full variable domain is EAGVAQSPRYKIIEKRQSVAFWCNPISGHATLYWYQQILGQGPKLLIQFQNNGVVDDSQLPKDRFSAERLKGVDSTLKIQPAKLEDSAVYLCASSFRGTAYEQYFGPGTRLTVT.

The chain couples TRBV4-3 to TRBJ2-7, with D tentatively TRBD2 (6 bases). CDR1 is LGHNA, CDR2 YSLEER, per germline. The CDR3 totals 18 residues. With 0 bases removed from V and 0 bases from J, the gap between germline ends came to 18 bases. Written as DNA, the CDR3 is TGCGCCAGCAGCCAAGATCTGGCGGTGAAGCGGGCCTCCTACGAGCAGTACTTC. Its protein product is CASSQDLAVKRASYEQYF.

The CDR3 reads CASSPRLAGDSTDTQYF. CDR3 DNA sequence: TGTGCCAGCAGCCCCCGACTAGCGGGAGACAGCACAGATACGCAGTATTTT. V gene TRBV11-3 combines with J gene TRBJ2-3, with 12 bases aligning to TRBD2. CDR3 size: 17 residues. V was clipped by 5 bases and J by 0 bases; unmatched bases: 6. Per germline, CDR1 SGHNT and CDR2 YENEEA.

The CDR3 sequence: CAWSGGGKGRNTEAFF. DNA of the CDR3: TGTGCCTGGAGTGGGGGGGGCAAGGGCAGGAACACTGAAGCTTTCTTT. V gene TRBV30 combines with J gene TRBJ1-1; TRBD1 is a possible D gene (6 bases). Trimming took 1 base from V and 1 from J, leaving 16 bases between them. This CDR3 is 16 amino acids long. Germline V gives CDR1 GTSNPN, CDR2 SVGIG (reference sequence).

The DNA of the CDR3 is TGTGCCAGCAGCGTCACAGGGGCCATCTCTGGAAACACCATATATTTT. Translating it yields CASSVTGAISGNTIYF. The chain is built from TRBV5-6 and TRBJ1-3, with TRBD1 matching over 7 bases. CDR1 SGHDT and CDR2 YYEEEE come from the germline V gene. There are 16 residues in the CDR3. The J segment lost 0 bases and the V segment lost 4 bases, leaving 7 bases of the junction unmatched.

The gene calls are TRBV11-3 and TRBJ2-3; D is possibly TRBD1 (7 bases). Germline CDR1 and CDR2: SGHNT and YENEEA. This CDR3 has 16 amino acids. V lost 5 bases to trimming and J lost 0 bases, with 15 bases between them. CDR3 bases: TGTGCCAGCAGCGGAGGGGGCCCCGCTAGCACAGATACGCAGTATTTT. Amino acid sequence: CASSGGGPASTDTQYF.

This rearrangement joins TRBV11-2 to TRBJ2-7; TRBD1 is a possible D gene (5 bases). The CDR3 has 13 amino acids. V dropped 2 bases and J dropped 1 base, with 6 bases sitting between them. Germline-derived CDR1 and CDR2 are SGHAT and FQNNGV. The CDR3 here is CASSLYRSYEQYF. In DNA, the CDR3 is TGTGCCAGCAGCTTATACAGGTCCTACGAGCAGTACTTC.

The chain couples TRBV2 to TRBJ2-7; tentatively, D is TRBD1 (5 bases). Trimming shortened V by 7 bases and J by 0 bases, and 16 bases separated the two germline ends. Germline V lookup: CDR1 SNHLY, CDR2 FYNNEI. The CDR3 has 15 amino acids. The chain's CDR3 is CASILFPDNSYEQYF. The CDR3, as DNA: TGTGCCAGCATTTTGTTCCCGGACAACTCCTACGAGCAGTACTTC.

The V gene is TRBV14, the J gene TRBJ1-2; the D gene is possibly TRBD1 (6 bases). The germline V gene encodes CDR1 SGHDN and CDR2 FVKESK. V was shortened by 0 bases and J by 9 bases, with 14 bases between the two germline ends. This CDR3 is built from 14 residues. The CDR3 DNA sequence: TGTGCCAGCAGCCAAGATCTCGTGGGGGCAAGCTACACCTTC. This translates into CASSQDLVGASYTF.

This chain links TRBV10-3 with TRBJ1-5, with TRBD1 matching 8 bases. V was pared by 10 bases and J by 0 bases, with 14 bases of the junction left unmatched. The CDR3 loop spans 17 amino acids. CDR1 and CDR2 (germline): ENHRY, SYGVKD. This CDR3 is CATADRDGHYSNQPQHF. The CDR3 DNA is TGTGCCACCGCGGACAGGGACGGGCACTATAGCAATCAGCCCCAGCATTTT.

The chain uses TRBV4-3 and TRBJ2-1; D is ambiguous. Trimming pared 3 bases from V and 0 bases from J, leaving 15 bases between. The CDR3 is 17 residues long. Germline CDR1 is LGHNA and CDR2 is YSLEER. The CDR3 region has the DNA TGCGCCAGCAGCCAGGGCCTCTCGCGTTCCTCCTACAATGAGCAGTTCTTC. It yields the protein CASSQGLSRSSYNEQFF.

CDR3 protein: CSVGPRQGAPYEQYF. The CDR3 nucleotides are TGCAGCGTTGGCCCACGGCAGGGGGCCCCCTACGAGCAGTACTTC. The rearrangement joins TRBV29-1 to TRBJ2-7; 8 positions agree with TRBD1. From germline, CDR1 is SQVTM and CDR2 ANQGSEA. Unmatched junction bases numbered 10, after V lost 4 bases and J lost 2 bases. The CDR3 spans 15 residues.

The V and J genes are TRBV4-2 and TRBJ2-7; D might be TRBD1 (6 bases). Germline CDR1 and CDR2: LGHNA and YNFKEQ. V was clipped by 2 bases and J by 6 bases, with 23 bases between them. This CDR3 is built from 17 residues. CDR3 loop: CASSQFRGSPLQVEQYF. In DNA, the CDR3 is TGTGCCAGCAGCCAATTCAGGGGTTCACCACTACAGGTCGAGCAGTACTTC.

V usage is TRBV30 and J usage is TRBJ2-1; D uncertain. In germline, CDR1 is GTSNPN, CDR2 SVGIG (reference sequence). V gave up 5 bases and J gave up 6 bases, with 11 bases separating them. There are 12 residues in the CDR3. CDR3 amino acids: CAWGGPINEQFF. In DNA, the CDR3 is TGTGCCTGGGGCGGCCCGATCAATGAGCAGTTCTTC. Drawing the rest from reference TRBV30 and TRBJ2-1, the complete variable domain is SQTIHQWPATLVQPVGSPLSLECTVEGTSNPNLYWYRQAAGRGLQLLFYSVGIGQISSEVPQNLSASRPQDRQFILSSKKLLLSDSGFYLCAWGGPINEQFFGPGTRLTVL.

This sequence joins TRBV5-1 and TRBJ1-1; perhaps TRBD1 as D (5 bases). V gave up 4 bases and J gave up 3 bases, with 16 bases separating them. This CDR3 comprises 15 residues. Germline V gives CDR1 SGHRS, CDR2 YFSETQ. The CDR3 DNA is TGCGCCAGCAGCGTAGGGGCGGGGCGCGACACTGAAGCTTTCTTT. Protein: CASSVGAGRDTEAFF.

The rearrangement joins TRBV9 to TRBJ2-5; the match to TRBD2 covers 11 bases. Losses at the gene ends were 0 bases for V and 0 bases for J; bases not matched to a gene: 7. Germline V gene data show CDR1 as SGDLS and CDR2 as YYNGEE. This CDR3 has 18 residues. DNA for the CDR3: TGTGCCAGCAGCGTAGACGCGTTGGGACTAGCGGACCAAGAGACCCAGTACTTC. Amino acid sequence: CASSVDALGLADQETQYF.

The chain employs TRBV6-5 and TRBJ2-4, with 10 bases aligning to TRBD1. The junction had 6 bases not matched to a gene; V was cut back by 7 bases and J by 6 bases. Germline CDR1 MNHEY, CDR2 SVGAGI. The CDR3 contains 14 residues. The chain's CDR3 is CASNPRTGGNIQYF. The CDR3 DNA reads as TGTGCCAGCAATCCCCGGACAGGGGGAAACATTCAGTACTTC.

The chain is built from TRBV28 and TRBJ2-7, with 10 bases lining up with TRBD2. This CDR3 comprises 16 residues. In germline, CDR1 is MDHEN, CDR2 SYDVKM. Trimming at V came to 3 bases and at J to 3 bases, leaving 8 bases not matched to a gene. For the CDR3, the DNA is TGTGCCAGCAGTTTTGAGCGGGAGGGCCGGGTCTACGAGCAGTACTTC. Translating it yields CASSFEREGRVYEQYF.

This chain connects TRBV6-1 to TRBJ2-4; D might be TRBD1 (6 bases). V lost 4 bases and J 7 bases, leaving 11 bases between the germline ends. Germline V gives CDR1 MNHNS, CDR2 SASEGT. CDR3 length: 13 residues. CDR3 DNA: TGTGCCAGCAGTGGACAGGTGTTCAACATTCAGTACTTC. It codes for CASSGQVFNIQYF.

This CDR3 reads CASSPTLTGSGFGYTF. CDR3 sequence (DNA): TGTGCCAGCTCACCAACCCTGACCGGGTCGGGGTTTGGCTACACCTTC. This rearrangement joins TRBV18 to TRBJ1-2, with D unresolved. Trimming stripped 2 bases from V and 7 bases from J, with 20 bases between. The germline V gene has CDR1 KGHSH and CDR2 LQKENI. The CDR3 extends over 16 amino acids.